Listed here is a single T cell receptor beta chain. Its antigen is still unknown. The data stem from a study of blood T cells in healthy people across ages. Overall study results and limits: Age brought a roughly linear fall in TCR beta diversity measured per million T cells.

It was with a sample-barcoded 5' primer and a J-beta primer mix that a second PCR of roughly 6 to 12 cycles was run. All samples gave at least 2.5 million CDR3-containing paired-end reads. In TCRdb, the 5' RACE reads were re-called with MiXCR into one record per CDR3 protein. The table lists over a million distinct CDR3 sequences, 59% of them singletons. Per germline, CDR1 SGHNT and CDR2 YYREEE (reference sequence). Between the trimmed V and J ends, which lost 4 bases and 6 bases, there was a span of 11 bases. The CDR3 runs 12 residues. Donors were healthy Caucasian individuals from Russia aged about 6 to 90. PBMCs were isolated at a quantity of at least 7 million per sample.

This clonotype was obtained from a man between 18 and 29 years old in good health. Sequencing was done on a sample of blood. The V and J genes are TRBV5-4 and TRBJ2-7; possibly TRBD1 for D (5 bases). DNA of the CDR3: TGTGCCAGCAGCCGTGGACAAGTCGAGCAGTACTTC. It translates to CASSRGQVEQYF.